A single sample is the source of the 24 T cell receptor beta chains below, sequenced in a study of blood T cell repertoires in COVID-19. Sequenced by immunoSEQ multiplex PCR; TCRdb stores in-frame clones only, minus some. The sample lists a few hundred thousand clones; roughly 88% were seen once. Input material: peripheral blood. The source is a young man who had recovered from COVID-19.

This clone was detected many times. The chain is built from TRBV6-5 and TRBJ1-1; weak D call: TRBD1 (5 bases). Trimming left V 3 bases short and J 5 bases short, with 13 bases between. Germline CDR1 and CDR2: MNHEY and SVGAGI. The CDR3 extends over 14 amino acids. This chain's CDR3 is CASSYLNRRTEAFF. The CDR3 coding sequence is TGTGCCAGCAGTTATCTAAACAGGCGTACTGAAGCTTTCTTT.

This clone occurred once. The DNA for the CDR3 is TGCGCCAGCAGCTGGGGGACAGGGGGCAATGATGTCTCTGGCTACACCTTC. Amino acid sequence: CASSWGTGGNDVSGYTF. The chain has TRBV5-1 and TRBJ1-2; 12 bases are a match to TRBD1. The CDR3 runs to 17 residues. The J segment lost 7 bases and the V segment lost 3 bases, leaving 13 bases of the junction unmatched. Looked up from germline, CDR1 is SGHRS and CDR2 is YFSETQ.

This clone was counted between two and nine times. The genes are TRBV2 and TRBJ2-5; 16 nucleotides match TRBD2. The germline gives CDR1 SNHLY, CDR2 FYNNEI. Unmatched junction bases numbered 6, after V lost 6 bases and J lost 5 bases. The length of the CDR3 is 16 residues. The CDR3 DNA follows: TGTGCCAGCAGCCCGTCGGGACTAGCGGGGGGGGAGACCCAGTACTTC. It yields the protein CASSPSGLAGGETQYF.

The chain joins TRBV7-2 to TRBJ1-5; D perhaps matches TRBD1 (5 bases). From germline, CDR1 is SGHTA and CDR2 FQGNSA. The CDR3 extends over 13 amino acids. Trimming left V 1 base short and J 10 bases short, with 11 bases between. For the CDR3, the DNA is TGTGCCAGCAGCTTAGTTCAGACAGATCCCCAGCATTTT. Its translation: CASSLVQTDPQHF.

The chain is built from TRBV5-4 and TRBJ1-2; D gene uncertain. Germline V lookup: CDR1 SGHNT, CDR2 YYREEE (reference sequence). The CDR3 runs 13 residues. Trimming removed 5 bases from V and 6 bases from J, with 14 bases in between. CDR3 protein: CASRRMGGNGYTF. CDR3 DNA sequence: TGTGCCAGCAGGAGAATGGGAGGGAATGGCTACACCTTC. The full variable domain, completed using reference TRBV5-4 and TRBJ1-2, is ETGVTQSPTHLIKTRGQQVTLRCSSQSGHNTVSWYQQALGQGPQFIFQYYREEENGRGNFPPRFSGLQFPNYSSELNVNALELDDSALYLCASRRMGGNGYTFGSGTRLTVV.

With respect to this clone: Other DNA sequences in this sample translate to the same CDR3. The chain couples TRBV20-1 to TRBJ1-1; 7 positions agree with TRBD1. The junction had 0 bases not matched to a gene; V was cut back by 1 base and J by 7 bases. Germline V gives CDR1 DFQATT, CDR2 SNEGSKA (reference sequence). This CDR3 is built from 11 residues. The CDR3 DNA reads TGCAGTGCTAGAGGGGACAGTGAAGCTTTCTTT. Translation gives CSARGDSEAFF.

The chain joins TRBV6-5 to TRBJ1-2; TRBD1 is a possible D gene (6 bases). Germline CDR1 is MNHEY and CDR2 is SVGAGI. This CDR3 is 13 amino acids long. The V and J ends lost 8 bases and 7 bases respectively, with 17 bases between them. The CDR3, as DNA: TGTGCCAGCCCCCCTTCAGGGACAAGTGGCTACACCTTC. Encoded protein: CASPPSGTSGYTF.

This clone has a handful of counts. The V gene is TRBV7-7, the J gene TRBJ2-5, with D possibly matching TRBD2 (5 bases). V lost 2 bases, J lost 2 bases, and 12 bases lay in between. Per the germline V gene, CDR1 is SSHAT and CDR2 is FNYEAQ (reference sequence). The CDR3 length is 15 residues. The CDR3 is CASSLNEGWQETQYF. For the CDR3, the DNA is TGTGCCAGCAGCTTAAATGAGGGCTGGCAAGAGACCCAGTACTTC.

The J gene is TRBJ2-7, the V gene TRBV7-9; TRBD1 is a possible D gene (5 bases). V lost 1 base to trimming and J lost 2 bases, with 12 bases between them. Germline lookup yields CDR1 SEHNR and CDR2 FQNEAQ (reference sequence). The CDR3 is 15 residues long. CDR3 residues: CASSLVSGSPYEQYF. As DNA, the CDR3 is TGTGCCAGCAGCTTAGTCTCAGGGTCCCCCTACGAGCAGTACTTC.

V usage is TRBV14 and J usage is TRBJ1-1, with no clear D. The germline gives CDR1 SGHDN, CDR2 FVKESK. This CDR3 has 12 residues. The V end was cut by 3 bases, the J end by 7 bases, with 9 bases between. CDR3 in amino acids: CASSQYYFEAFF. The CDR3 DNA reads as TGTGCCAGCAGCCAGTATTACTTTGAAGCTTTCTTT.

The chain links TRBV7-9 to TRBJ2-5, with D possibly TRBD1 on 5 matching bases. The germline V and J ends were trimmed by 5 bases and 5 bases, with 18 bases remaining between them. The V gene's germline CDR1 is SEHNR and CDR2 FQNEAQ (reference sequence). The CDR3 length is 15 residues. The CDR3 protein is CASSITTARGETQYF. DNA for the CDR3: TGTGCCAGCAGCATAACGACAGCTCGTGGGGAGACCCAGTACTTC.

The chain's CDR3 is CASSLRTSGGPHTGELFF. The DNA of the CDR3 is TGCGCCAGCAGCCTAAGGACTAGCGGGGGGCCCCACACCGGGGAGCTGTTTTTT. V is TRBV5-1 and J is TRBJ2-2, with TRBD2 identical over 14 bases. The V and J ends lost 4 bases and 3 bases, in that order; junction bases with no gene match: 8. CDR1 is SGHRS, CDR2 YFSETQ, per germline. The CDR3 has 18 residues.

The chain carries TRBV7-2 and TRBJ2-3; TRBD2 matches 11 bases. CDR1 is SGHTA, CDR2 FQGNSA, per germline. Trimming removed 3 bases from V and 6 bases from J; junction bases left unmatched: 5. The CDR3 runs to 15 residues. CDR3 coding DNA: TGTGCCAGCAGCTTCACCTCTAGCGGGGGGGATACGCAGTATTTT. As protein: CASSFTSSGGDTQYF.

CDR3: CASSFLPGSPGSYNSPLHF. The CDR3 DNA follows: TGTGCCAGCAGCTTCCTACCCGGGTCTCCCGGCTCCTATAATTCACCCCTCCACTTT. The chain uses TRBV3-1 (or the pseudogene TRBV3-2) and TRBJ1-6, with unresolved D. The CDR3 has 19 amino acids. V shed 5 bases and J shed 0 bases, with 20 bases lying between them. Germline values: CDR1 LGHDT, CDR2 YNNKEL (reference sequence).

The rearrangement joins TRBV6-2 or TRBV6-3 to TRBJ2-7, with a tentative D call TRBD2 (7 bases). This CDR3 is 15 amino acids long. The V end lost 5 bases, the J end lost 5 bases, and 19 bases lay between the germline ends. CDR1 and CDR2 from the germline V gene are MNHEY and SVGEGT. The CDR3 nucleotides read TGTGCCAGCAGTACTCTTCAGGGAGGGGGAGACGAGCAGTACTTC. This encodes CASSTLQGGGDEQYF.

This clone was picked up one time. The sample holds other DNA sequences that translate to the same CDR3. V is TRBV7-2 and J is TRBJ2-2; a weak D match, TRBD2 (6 bases). Per germline, CDR1 SGHTA and CDR2 FQGNSA. Trimming removed 0 bases at V and 3 bases at J, with 8 bases between. The length of the CDR3 is 15 residues. DNA of the CDR3: TGTGCCAGCAGCTTAGCGGGGGGTTACACCGGGGAGCTGTTTTTT. Its translation: CASSLAGGYTGELFF.

The chain is built from TRBV10-3 and TRBJ1-1; TRBD1 might be the D (6 bases). V was shortened by 11 bases and J by 4 bases, with 17 bases between the two germline ends. The CDR3 length is 13 residues. Germline-derived CDR1 and CDR2 are ENHRY and SYGVKD. DNA of the CDR3: TGTGCCTCCCAGGGACACCTGAGCACTGAAGCTTTCTTT. Amino acid sequence: CASQGHLSTEAFF.

The count of this clone is one. The genes are TRBV9 and TRBJ1-2, with 7 bases identical to TRBD1. V dropped 3 bases and J dropped 4; count of bases not matched to a gene: 3. The CDR3 contains 13 residues. Per germline, CDR1 SGDLS and CDR2 YYNGEE. This CDR3 reads CASSATGSYGYTF. The CDR3 DNA sequence: TGTGCCAGCAGCGCGACAGGGTCCTATGGCTACACCTTC.

The V gene is TRBV21-1, the J gene TRBJ2-4; the listed D gene, TRBD1, was not tested against the DNA. TRBV21-1 has pseudogene status. This CDR3 spans 19 amino acids. The CDR3 nucleotides are TGTGCCAGCGGACACAGGGGGCAACGAGCGAACCTAGCCAAAAACATTCAGTACTTC. It yields the protein CASGHRGQRANLAKNIQYF.

This clone was seen only once. J is TRBJ2-5 and V is TRBV18; the D gene is possibly TRBD1 (6 bases). V gave up 3 bases and J gave up 0 bases, with 11 bases separating them. The CDR3 totals 15 residues. The V gene's germline CDR1 is KGHSH and CDR2 LQKENI. The CDR3 DNA reads as TGTGCCAGCTCACCCCTACAGGGAAACCAAGAGACCCAGTACTTC. This codes for CASSPLQGNQETQYF.

The chain couples TRBV6-5 to TRBJ2-5; TRBD2 aligns across 9 bases. Germline CDR1 is MNHEY and CDR2 is SVGAGI. The ends lost 0 bases at V and 5 bases at J; junction bases unmatched: 7. This CDR3 region has 16 residues. The CDR3, as DNA: TGTGCCAGCAGTTACTCGGGGGCTAGCGGGGCTGAGACCCAGTACTTC. Its translation: CASSYSGASGAETQYF.

This clone was seen only once. The rearrangement links TRBV19 to TRBJ1-5, with D unresolved. CDR1 is LNHDA and CDR2 is SQIVND in the germline V gene (reference sequence). Trimming cost V 4 bases and J 7 bases, with 11 bases left between them. The CDR3 loop spans 13 amino acids. CDR3: CASSNEARQPQHF. The DNA for the CDR3 is TGTGCCAGTAGTAACGAGGCCCGCCAGCCCCAGCATTTT. Full variable domain (missing parts from reference TRBV19 and TRBJ1-5): DGGITQSPKYLFRKEGQNVTLSCEQNLNHDAMYWYRQDPGQGLRLIYYSQIVNDFQKGDIAEGYSVSREKKESFPLTVTSAQKNPTAFYLCASSNEARQPQHFGDGTRLSIL.

The chain joins TRBV5-4 to TRBJ2-7; maybe TRBD2 (6 bases). Trimming pared 4 bases from V and 4 bases from J, leaving 18 bases between. The CDR3 has 15 residues. CDR1 and CDR2 from the germline V gene are SGHNT and YYREEE (reference sequence). The CDR3 is CASSRDPGLSYEQYF. In nucleotides, the CDR3 is TGTGCCAGCAGCCGGGATCCGGGACTCTCATACGAGCAGTACTTC.

The rearrangement links TRBV10-1 to TRBJ1-5; 8 nucleotides align to TRBD1. After removal of 3 bases from V and 7 bases from J, the junction contained 2 bases not matched to a gene. Germline CDR1 is WNHNN and CDR2 is SYGVQD (reference sequence). This CDR3 spans 13 amino acids. The CDR3, as DNA: TGCGCCAGCAGTGACAGGGGGCGGCAGCCCCAGCATTTT. This encodes CASSDRGRQPQHF.